This passage covers 26 T cell receptor beta chains from one sample sequenced in a study of T cell responses to AZD1222 COVID-19 vaccine. Profiling relied on immunoSEQ multiplex PCR, and the TCRdb table lists in-frame clones only, not all of them. The sample lists around 120,000 clones; roughly nine tenths were seen once. The source material was peripheral blood, sampled 28 days after the second AZD1222 dose. These receptors were obtained from an adult who received the AZD1222 COVID-19 vaccine.

CDR3 loop: CASSLSGTLQETQYF. DNA for the CDR3: TGTGCCAGCAGCTTGAGTGGGACACTACAAGAGACCCAGTACTTC. The rearrangement links TRBV5-8 to TRBJ2-5; a possible D gene is TRBD1 (6 bases). Trimming took 1 base from V and 2 from J, leaving 12 bases between them. The CDR3 extends over 15 amino acids. Germline V gives CDR1 SGHTS, CDR2 YDEGEE.

The V gene is TRBV6-5, the J gene TRBJ2-1; tentative D call: TRBD2 (6 bases). Germline V gene sequence: CDR1 MNHEY, CDR2 SVGAGI. CDR3 length equals 15 residues. The V and J ends lost 7 bases and 4 bases respectively, with 17 bases between them. DNA for the CDR3: TGTGCCAGCACCCTAGAGGAGGGTAGGTACAATGAGCAGTTCTTC. Translation: CASTLEEGRYNEQFF.

The V and J genes are TRBV5-1 and TRBJ1-2; D not resolved. Germline CDR1 SGHRS, CDR2 YFSETQ. The V and J ends lost 4 bases and 2 bases respectively, with 15 bases between them. The CDR3 contains 15 residues. This chain's CDR3 is CASSPNPTDNYGYTF. The CDR3 DNA sequence: TGCGCCAGCAGCCCAAATCCTACAGACAACTATGGCTACACCTTC. The full variable domain, in which reference TRBV5-1 and TRBJ1-2 provide the parts outside the CDR3, is KAGVTQTPRYLIKTRGQQVTLSCSPISGHRSVSWYQQTPGQGLQFLFEYFSETQRNKGNFPGRFSGRQFSNSRSEMNVSTLELGDSALYLCASSPNPTDNYGYTFGSGTRLTVV.

The V and J genes are TRBV3-1 (or the pseudogene TRBV3-2) and TRBJ2-1; D call uncertain. V lost 0 bases and J lost 12, with 9 bases in between. The CDR3 loop spans 12 amino acids. Germline values: CDR1 LGHDT, CDR2 YNNKEL (reference sequence). The CDR3 DNA reads as TGTGCCAGCAGCCAAGATATCCGGCGGCAGTTCTTC. Protein sequence: CASSQDIRRQFF.

The chain carries TRBV19 and TRBJ1-3; 8 bases are shared with TRBD1. With 7 bases clipped from V and 4 bases from J, the junction kept 3 bases outside the gene matches. Germline V lookup: CDR1 LNHDA, CDR2 SQIVND (reference sequence). This CDR3 is built from 13 residues. This chain's CDR3 is CASIRTGGNTIYF. The CDR3 nucleotides are TGTGCCAGTATTCGGACAGGGGGAAACACCATATATTTT.

J is TRBJ1-5 and V is TRBV28, with TRBD1 matching over 8 bases. The V gene end was trimmed by 5 bases and the J gene end by 2 bases; junction bases not matched to a gene: 2. CDR1 MDHEN and CDR2 SYDVKM come from the germline V gene. The CDR3 runs to 14 residues. In nucleotides, the CDR3 is TGTGCCAGCAGTGCGGGACAGGGCAATCAGCCCCAGCATTTT. Residues: CASSAGQGNQPQHF. The full variable domain, with the rest looked up from reference TRBV28 and TRBJ1-5, is DVKVTQSSRYLVKRTGEKVFLECVQDMDHENMFWYRQDPGLGLRLIYFSYDVKMKEKGDIPEGYSVSREKKERFSLILESASTNQTSMYLCASSAGQGNQPQHFGDGTRLSIL.

This chain joins TRBV7-3 and TRBJ2-7, with a weak D call TRBD2 (7 bases). The V and J ends lost 0 bases and 2 bases respectively, with 11 bases between them. The germline V gene has CDR1 SGHTA and CDR2 FQGTGA. The CDR3 has 15 amino acids. The CDR3 DNA is TGTGCCAGCAGCTTAACAGGGCGGGGGCCCTACGAGCAGTACTTC. The encoded protein is CASSLTGRGPYEQYF.

The chain joins TRBV20-1 to TRBJ1-1; the D is unclear. The CDR3 totals 11 residues. Germline values: CDR1 DFQATT, CDR2 SNEGSKA (reference sequence). V dropped 0 bases and J dropped 3 bases, with 2 bases sitting between them. The CDR3 DNA is TGCAGTGCTAGAGATTACACTGAAGCTTTCTTT. This codes for CSARDYTEAFF.

The gene calls are TRBV6-6 and TRBJ2-2; 13 bases match TRBD2. CDR3 length: 18 residues. Trimming cost V 5 bases and J 4 bases; bases outside gene matches: 10. Germline assignment: CDR1 MNHNY and CDR2 SVGAGI (reference sequence). CDR3 region: CASSQSLLAGGGTGELFF. CDR3 DNA sequence: TGTGCCAGCAGTCAGAGCCTACTAGCGGGAGGGGGCACCGGGGAGCTGTTTTTT.

The CDR3 DNA reads as TGTGCCAGCAGCCAAAAGGTCCACCTTTCAGGGAAGCATGGACAAGAGACCCAGTACTTC. Amino acids: CASSQKVHLSGKHGQETQYF. The chain employs TRBV4-2 and TRBJ2-5; the D gene is possibly TRBD1 (5 bases). The V end was cut by 2 bases, the J end by 2 bases, with 27 bases between. The CDR3 is 20 amino acids. CDR1 is LGHNA, CDR2 YNFKEQ, per germline.

The chain is built from TRBV12-5 and TRBJ1-1; D unresolved. The germline CDR1 and CDR2 sequences are LGHNT and FRNRAP. The CDR3 runs 15 residues. V shed 7 bases and J shed 2 bases, with 17 bases lying between them. CDR3 DNA: TGTGCTAGTGCCAAACCCCCAGTTGAAAACACTGAAGCTTTCTTT. This codes for CASAKPPVENTEAFF.

Written as DNA, the CDR3 is TGTGCCAGCAAGGATGGCAATCAGCCCCAGCATTTT. Its protein is CASKDGNQPQHF. The rearrangement uses TRBV28 and TRBJ1-5; D gene uncertain. Trimming took off 7 bases at V and 2 bases at J, with 6 bases between the two ends. This CDR3 spans 12 amino acids. CDR1 is MDHEN, CDR2 SYDVKM, per germline.

The sample holds one count of this clone. J is TRBJ2-3 and V is TRBV6-5; possibly TRBD1 for D (5 bases). The CDR3 is 14 amino acids. Trimming took off 6 bases at V and 2 bases at J, with 12 bases between the two ends. CDR1 is MNHEY and CDR2 is SVGAGI in the germline V gene. In DNA form, the CDR3 reads TGTGCCAGCAGGCAGGGTAGGCTCACAGATACGCAGTATTTT. This translates into CASRQGRLTDTQYF.

The chain joins TRBV5-8 to TRBJ1-4; D ambiguous. V was trimmed by 4 bases and J by 4 bases, leaving 11 bases between them. The length of the CDR3 is 14 residues. CDR1 is SGHTS and CDR2 is YDEGEE in the germline V gene. The CDR3 sequence is CASSTDSYNEKLFF. In nucleotides, the CDR3 is TGTGCCAGCAGCACGGACTCATATAATGAAAAACTGTTTTTT.

The chain recombines TRBV10-3 with TRBJ1-1; 8 bases agree with TRBD1. Looked up from germline, CDR1 is ENHRY and CDR2 is SYGVKD. The CDR3 consists of 12 residues. The junction had 7 bases not matched to a gene; V was cut back by 9 bases and J by 7 bases. CDR3 sequence reads: CAIRQGMSEAFF. The CDR3 coding sequence is TGTGCCATAAGACAGGGGATGAGTGAAGCTTTCTTT.

The rearrangement joins TRBV28 to TRBJ1-5, with D possibly being TRBD1 (6 bases). The CDR3 spans 15 residues. V lost 5 bases and J 6 bases, leaving 17 bases between the germline ends. Germline V CDR1 and CDR2: MDHEN, SYDVKM. CDR3 sequence reads: CASSLLRTVLQPQHF. CDR3 DNA: TGTGCCAGCAGTCTACTCCGGACAGTTCTTCAGCCCCAGCATTTT.

About this clone itself: The junction and the germline gene differ at one end; a read error may be behind it. The chain joins TRBV7-9 to TRBJ2-7; no firm D call. Germline V gene lookup returns CDR1 SEHNR and CDR2 FQNEAQ (reference sequence). CDR3 length: 12 amino acids. In nucleotides, the CDR3 is TGTGCCAGCAGCATTGACCCGGTTCCATTGTGCTTC. Translating gives CASSIDPVPLCF. Full variable domain (rest looked up from reference TRBV7-9 and TRBJ2-7): DTGVSQNPRHKITKRGQNVTFRCDPISEHNRLYWYRQTLGQGPEFLTYFQNEAQLEKSRLLSDRFSAERPKGSFSTLEIQRTEQGDSAMYLCASSIDPVPLCFGPGTRLTVT.

The J gene is TRBJ1-5, the V gene TRBV18; the match to TRBD1 covers 10 bases. The CDR3 sequence is 16 residues long. From germline, CDR1 is KGHSH and CDR2 LQKENI. Unmatched junction bases numbered 8, after V lost 3 bases and J lost 6 bases. This chain's CDR3 is CASSPGPRQGAQPQHF. The CDR3 DNA sequence: TGTGCCAGCTCACCGGGACCCAGACAGGGGGCTCAGCCCCAGCATTTT.

This chain uses TRBV5-1 with TRBJ2-7, with D possibly TRBD2 on 6 matching bases. V lost 0 bases, J lost 0 bases, and 10 bases lay in between. The CDR3 contains 15 residues. Germline CDR1 is SGHRS and CDR2 is YFSETQ. This CDR3 is CASSLEFSGSYEQYF. The CDR3 nucleotides are TGCGCCAGCAGCTTGGAGTTTAGCGGCTCCTACGAGCAGTACTTC.

The genes are TRBV7-2 and TRBJ2-7; 7 bases match TRBD1. The CDR3 is 13 amino acids. Germline CDR1 is SGHTA and CDR2 is FQGNSA. The trim removed 4 bases at V and 2 bases at J, leaving 2 bases unmatched. The CDR3 sequence is CASSWGQTYEQYF. CDR3 nucleotides: TGTGCCAGCAGCTGGGGACAGACCTACGAGCAGTACTTC. The variable domain in full, completed from reference TRBV7-2 and TRBJ2-7, reads GAGVSQSPSNKVTEKGKDVELRCDPISGHTALYWYRQSLGQGLEFLIYFQGNSAPDKSGLPSDRFSAERTGGSVSTLTIQRTQQEDSAVYLCASSWGQTYEQYFGPGTRLTVT.

The rearrangement links TRBV5-5 to TRBJ1-1; 8 nucleotides line up with TRBD1. Germline trimming cut 3 bases from V and 1 base from J; bases unmatched to any gene: 5. CDR1 and CDR2 (germline): SGHKS, YYEKEE (reference sequence). The CDR3 length is 15 residues. CDR3 in amino acids: CASSSPGQANTEAFF. CDR3 nucleotide sequence: TGTGCCAGCAGCTCCCCGGGACAGGCGAACACTGAAGCTTTCTTT.

This rearrangement joins TRBV5-8 to TRBJ2-1, with D possibly being TRBD2 (6 bases). Germline V gives CDR1 SGHTS, CDR2 YDEGEE. The CDR3 consists of 14 residues. Trimming pared 2 bases from V and 4 bases from J, leaving 10 bases between. For the CDR3, the DNA is TGTGCCAGCAGCTTTGGGGAGGTTTACAATGAGCAGTTCTTC. Amino acid sequence: CASSFGEVYNEQFF.

The chain couples TRBV27 to TRBJ2-3; 8 bases match TRBD2. Germline V CDR1 and CDR2: MNHEY, SMNVEV (reference sequence). Trimming took 6 bases from V and 0 from J; bases not matched to a gene: 8. This CDR3 is 16 amino acids long. CDR3 in DNA: TGTGCCAGCAGCCATTGGACTAGCTATAGCACAGATACGCAGTATTTT. Protein sequence: CASSHWTSYSTDTQYF.

The CDR3 DNA reads as TGCAGCGTTGAAGGTGGGTATTCCTACAATGAGCAGTTCTTC. Protein: CSVEGGYSYNEQFF. The chain links TRBV29-1 to TRBJ2-1; D gene unclear. The length of the CDR3 is 14 residues. CDR1 is SQVTM, CDR2 ANQGSEA, per germline. V lost 1 base and J lost 1, with 8 bases in between.

This clone appeared a single time. The chain is built from TRBV6-5 and TRBJ2-1, with a tentative D call TRBD1 (6 bases). CDR1 is MNHEY, CDR2 SVGAGI, per germline. The CDR3 covers 14 residues. The V gene lost 4 bases and the J gene lost 5 bases, with 12 bases spanning the gap. In nucleotides, the CDR3 is TGTGCCAGCAGTTCCTTGGACAGTAACAATGAGCAGTTCTTC. Amino acids: CASSSLDSNNEQFF.

V and J are TRBV5-6 and TRBJ1-6, with D maybe TRBD1 (6 bases). CDR1 and CDR2 (germline): SGHDT, YYEEEE. This CDR3 is 14 amino acids long. Between the trimmed V and J ends, which lost 0 bases and 10 bases, there was a span of 11 bases. The CDR3 DNA reads TGTGCCAGCAGCTTGGTCGCAGGGGACTCACCCCTCCACTTT. Translation: CASSLVAGDSPLHF. The entire variable domain, with the rest obtained from reference TRBV5-6 and TRBJ1-6, is as follows: DAGVTQSPTHLIKTRGQQVTLRCSPKSGHDTVSWYQQALGQGPQFIFQYYEEEERQRGNFPDRFSGHQFPNYSSELNVNALLLGDSALYLCASSLVAGDSPLHFGNGTRLTVT.